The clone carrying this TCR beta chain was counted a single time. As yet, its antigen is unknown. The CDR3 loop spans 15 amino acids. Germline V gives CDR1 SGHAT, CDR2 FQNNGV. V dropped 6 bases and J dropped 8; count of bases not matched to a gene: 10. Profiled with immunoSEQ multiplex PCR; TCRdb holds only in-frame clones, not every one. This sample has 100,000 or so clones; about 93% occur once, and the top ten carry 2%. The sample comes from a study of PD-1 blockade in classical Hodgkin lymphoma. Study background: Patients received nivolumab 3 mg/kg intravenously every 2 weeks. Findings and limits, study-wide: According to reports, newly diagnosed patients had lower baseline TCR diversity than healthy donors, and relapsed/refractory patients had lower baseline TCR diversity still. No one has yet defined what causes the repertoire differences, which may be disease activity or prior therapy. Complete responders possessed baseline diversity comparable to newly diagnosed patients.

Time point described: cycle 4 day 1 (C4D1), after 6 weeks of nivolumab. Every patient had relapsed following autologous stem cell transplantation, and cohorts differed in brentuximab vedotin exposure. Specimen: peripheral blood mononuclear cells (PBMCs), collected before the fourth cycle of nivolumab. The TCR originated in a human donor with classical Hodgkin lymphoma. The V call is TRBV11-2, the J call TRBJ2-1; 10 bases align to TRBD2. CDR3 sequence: CASSKSGRGIDEQFF. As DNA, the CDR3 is TGTGCCAGCAGTAAGAGCGGGAGGGGGATCGATGAGCAGTTCTTC.